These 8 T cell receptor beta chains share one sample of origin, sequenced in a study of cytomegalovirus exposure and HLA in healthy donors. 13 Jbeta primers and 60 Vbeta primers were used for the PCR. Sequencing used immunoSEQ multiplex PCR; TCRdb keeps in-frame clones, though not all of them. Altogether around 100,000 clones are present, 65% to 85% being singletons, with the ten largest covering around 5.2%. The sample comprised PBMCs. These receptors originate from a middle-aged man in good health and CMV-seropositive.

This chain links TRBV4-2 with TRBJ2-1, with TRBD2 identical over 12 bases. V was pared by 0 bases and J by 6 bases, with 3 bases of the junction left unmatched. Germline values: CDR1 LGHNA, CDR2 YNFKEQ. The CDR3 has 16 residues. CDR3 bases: TGTGCCAGCAGCCAAGAAGGGACTAGCGGGTTCAATGAGCAGTTCTTC. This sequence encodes CASSQEGTSGFNEQFF.

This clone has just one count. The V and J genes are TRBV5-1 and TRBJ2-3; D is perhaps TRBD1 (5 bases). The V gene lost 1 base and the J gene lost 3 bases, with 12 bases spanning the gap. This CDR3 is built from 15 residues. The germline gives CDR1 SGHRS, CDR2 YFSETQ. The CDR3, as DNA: TGCGCCAGCAGCTTGCAGGGTAGCAGGACAGATACGCAGTATTTT. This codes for CASSLQGSRTDTQYF.

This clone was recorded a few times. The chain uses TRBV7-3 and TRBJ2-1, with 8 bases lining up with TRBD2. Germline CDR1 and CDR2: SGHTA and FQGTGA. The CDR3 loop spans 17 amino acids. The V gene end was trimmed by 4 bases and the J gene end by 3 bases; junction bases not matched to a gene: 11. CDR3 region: CASSSGSAGGRYNEQFF. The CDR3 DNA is TGTGCCAGCAGCTCCGGCTCTGCGGGGGGCCGCTACAATGAGCAGTTCTTC.

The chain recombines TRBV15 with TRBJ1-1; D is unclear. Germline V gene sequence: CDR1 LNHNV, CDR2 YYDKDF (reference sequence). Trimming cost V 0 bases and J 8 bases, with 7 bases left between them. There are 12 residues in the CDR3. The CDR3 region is CATSRDTAEAFF. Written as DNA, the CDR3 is TGTGCCACCAGCAGAGATACAGCAGAAGCTTTCTTT.

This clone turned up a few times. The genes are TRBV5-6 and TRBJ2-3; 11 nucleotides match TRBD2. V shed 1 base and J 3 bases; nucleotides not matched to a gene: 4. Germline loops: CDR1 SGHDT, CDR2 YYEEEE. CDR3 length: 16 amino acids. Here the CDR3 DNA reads TGTGCCAGCAGCTTGCGACTAGCGGGACGTACAGATACGCAGTATTTT. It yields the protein CASSLRLAGRTDTQYF.

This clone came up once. CDR3 amino acids: CASSGTSGGFHSTDTQYF. As DNA, the CDR3 is TGCGCCAGCAGCGGGACTAGCGGGGGCTTTCATAGCACAGATACGCAGTATTTT. The chain employs TRBV5-1 and TRBJ2-3; 14 bases match TRBD2. CDR1 SGHRS and CDR2 YFSETQ come from the germline V gene. This CDR3 is 18 amino acids long. The junction had 7 bases not matched to a gene; V was cut back by 4 bases and J by 0 bases.

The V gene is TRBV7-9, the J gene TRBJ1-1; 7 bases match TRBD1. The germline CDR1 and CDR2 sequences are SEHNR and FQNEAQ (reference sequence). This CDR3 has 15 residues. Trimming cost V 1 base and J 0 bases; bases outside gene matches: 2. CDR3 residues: CASSLEGGMNTEAFF. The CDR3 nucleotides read TGTGCCAGCAGCTTAGAAGGGGGCATGAACACTGAAGCTTTCTTT.

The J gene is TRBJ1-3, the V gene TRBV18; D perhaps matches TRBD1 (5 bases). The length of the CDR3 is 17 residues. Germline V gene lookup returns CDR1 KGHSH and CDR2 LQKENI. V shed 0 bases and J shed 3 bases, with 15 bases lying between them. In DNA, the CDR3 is TGTGCCAGCTCACCACCGAGAGGGGCGGGAGTTGGAAACACCATATATTTT. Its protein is CASSPPRGAGVGNTIYF.